A single sample gave rise to the 21 T cell receptor beta chains below, sequenced in a study of OX40 agonist ivuxolimab in advanced cancers. Sequencing used immunoSEQ multiplex PCR; TCRdb keeps in-frame clones, though not all of them. This table has about 48,000 clones, roughly 91% appearing once. The material sequenced was CD4+ or CD8+ T cells sorted from blood, taken in a trial of the OX40 agonist ivuxolimab. The source of these receptors is an adult with an advanced solid tumor such as melanoma, head and neck, liver or kidney cancer.

This chain connects TRBV5-1 to TRBJ1-1; TRBD1 agrees at 7 bases. The germline V gene has CDR1 SGHRS and CDR2 YFSETQ. CDR3 length: 16 amino acids. V shed 3 bases and J 4 bases; nucleotides not matched to a gene: 12. Here the CDR3 DNA reads TGCGCCAGCAGCTCCTTTAACAGGGGATGGAGCACTGAAGCTTTCTTT. It yields the protein CASSSFNRGWSTEAFF.

V gene TRBV19 combines with J gene TRBJ1-5; TRBD1 might be the D (5 bases). The CDR3 runs 16 residues. Germline CDR1 is LNHDA and CDR2 is SQIVND (reference sequence). The V end was cut by 5 bases, the J end by 3 bases, with 17 bases between. The chain's CDR3 is CASSPRGGKTNQPQHF. Here the CDR3 DNA reads TGTGCCAGTAGTCCCCGGGGCGGGAAAACCAATCAGCCCCAGCATTTT.

V is TRBV5-6 and J is TRBJ2-2, with D possibly TRBD2 on 6 matching bases. The germline V gene encodes CDR1 SGHDT and CDR2 YYEEEE. This CDR3 is 14 amino acids long. Trimming stripped 3 bases from V and 1 base from J, with 7 bases between. In DNA, the CDR3 is TGTGCCAGCAGCTCGGGAGAGAACACCGGGGAGCTGTTTTTT. This sequence encodes CASSSGENTGELFF.

V usage is TRBV5-8 and J usage is TRBJ1-1, with 7 nucleotides matching TRBD1. This CDR3 has 13 residues. With 1 base clipped from V and 7 bases from J, the junction kept 4 bases outside the gene matches. Germline CDR1 is SGHTS and CDR2 is YDEGEE. The CDR3: CASSLPGQVEAFF. CDR3 DNA: TGTGCCAGCAGCTTGCCTGGACAGGTTGAAGCTTTCTTT.

This clone is a singleton in its sample. The chain has TRBV5-6 and TRBJ1-1, with a weak D call TRBD1 (5 bases). The V gene's germline CDR1 is SGHDT and CDR2 YYEEEE. The V and J ends lost 2 bases and 3 bases respectively, with 5 bases between them. The CDR3 contains 12 residues. The CDR3 coding sequence is TGTGCCAGCAGCTTACAGGACACTGAAGCTTTCTTT. Its translation: CASSLQDTEAFF. Supplemented by reference TRBV5-6 and TRBJ1-1, the full variable domain reads DAGVTQSPTHLIKTRGQQVTLRCSPKSGHDTVSWYQQALGQGPQFIFQYYEEEERQRGNFPDRFSGHQFPNYSSELNVNALLLGDSALYLCASSLQDTEAFFGQGTRLTVV.

The V and J genes are TRBV5-6 and TRBJ2-3; 8 bases fit TRBD2. The junction had 10 bases not matched to a gene; V was cut back by 1 base and J by 6 bases. The germline CDR1 and CDR2 sequences are SGHDT and YYEEEE. The CDR3 extends over 16 amino acids. CDR3 loop: CASSLFGSGTVDTQYF. The CDR3 DNA follows: TGTGCCAGCAGCTTGTTCGGTAGCGGGACCGTGGATACGCAGTATTTT.

V gene TRBV9 combines with J gene TRBJ2-1, with D maybe TRBD2 (6 bases). The CDR3 covers 15 residues. Trimming took 4 bases from V and 0 from J, leaving 11 bases between them. Germline-derived CDR1 and CDR2 are SGDLS and YYNGEE. Here the CDR3 reads CASSTTSFSYNEQFF. DNA of the CDR3: TGTGCCAGCAGCACTACTAGCTTCTCCTACAATGAGCAGTTCTTC.

This clone is a singleton in its sample. The rearrangement uses TRBV9 and TRBJ1-1; D ambiguous. V was clipped by 3 bases and J by 5 bases, with 14 bases between them. The CDR3 totals 14 residues. The germline gives CDR1 SGDLS, CDR2 YYNGEE. The CDR3 nucleotides are TGTGCCAGCAGCGAGTCGCCGGGTCGGACTGAAGCTTTCTTT. Amino acid sequence: CASSESPGRTEAFF.

This clone appeared a single time. The rearrangement links TRBV7-9 to TRBJ1-2, with D hard to call. With 5 bases removed from V and 2 bases from J, the gap between germline ends came to 12 bases. The V gene's germline CDR1 is SEHNR and CDR2 FQNEAQ (reference sequence). The CDR3 is 14 amino acids. Here the CDR3 DNA reads TGTGCCAGCAGCGCGACGGACGGGAACTATGGCTACACCTTC. This translates into CASSATDGNYGYTF.

The rearrangement links TRBV27 to TRBJ2-5; 7 positions match TRBD1. The CDR3 has 16 residues. Trimming took 2 bases from V and 2 from J; bases not matched to a gene: 8. Germline V gene lookup returns CDR1 MNHEY and CDR2 SMNVEV (reference sequence). The CDR3 is CASSLVPGTAQETQYF. The CDR3 bases are TGTGCCAGCAGTTTAGTCCCCGGGACAGCTCAAGAGACCCAGTACTTC.

The chain employs TRBV11-2 and TRBJ1-5, with 9 bases identical to TRBD1. The CDR3 runs 14 residues. The junction had 5 bases not matched to a gene; V was cut back by 5 bases and J by 6 bases. The germline gives CDR1 SGHAT, CDR2 FQNNGV. The CDR3 reads CASSNDRGTQPQHF. The CDR3 DNA is TGTGCCAGCAGCAACGACAGGGGGACTCAGCCCCAGCATTTT.

The V gene is TRBV15, the J gene TRBJ2-3, with 9 bases aligning to TRBD2. CDR1 LNHNV and CDR2 YYDKDF come from the germline V gene (reference sequence). The CDR3 spans 15 residues. J was trimmed by 2 bases and V by 6 bases; bases with no gene match: 6. The CDR3 region is CATSPSGRPTDTQYF. The CDR3 bases are TGTGCCACCAGTCCGAGCGGGAGGCCCACAGATACGCAGTATTTT.

This clone showed up just a few times. The DNA for the CDR3 is TGTGCCAGCAGCTTGTCCGCCTACGAGCAGTACTTC. Residues: CASSLSAYEQYF. The V gene is TRBV5-6, the J gene TRBJ2-7; no reliable D call. The CDR3 is 12 amino acids. Germline V gene data show CDR1 as SGHDT and CDR2 as YYEEEE. V was shortened by 1 base and J by 2 bases, with 4 bases between the two germline ends.

The V call is TRBV2, the J call TRBJ2-4, with 8 nucleotides matching TRBD2. V shed 10 bases, J shed 0 bases, and the junction held 20 bases outside the gene matches. The germline CDR1 and CDR2 sequences are SNHLY and FYNNEI. This CDR3 has 19 residues. The CDR3 bases are TGTGCCACGAAGGAGGTTGCGGGGGGCCCGGGGGTAGCCAAAAACATTCAGTACTTC. As protein: CATKEVAGGPGVAKNIQYF. The entire variable domain, with the rest obtained from reference TRBV2 and TRBJ2-4, is as follows: EPEVTQTPSHQVTQMGQEVILRCVPISNHLYFYWYRQILGQKVEFLVSFYNNEISEKSEIFDDQFSVERPDGSNFTLKIRSTKLEDSAMYFCATKEVAGGPGVAKNIQYFGAGTRLSVL.

This clone occurred a few times. The chain uses TRBV7-9 and TRBJ2-3; D call uncertain. Germline-derived CDR1 and CDR2 are SEHNR and FQNEAQ (reference sequence). The CDR3 length is 15 residues. Trimming took 1 base from V and 0 from J, leaving 8 bases between them. CDR3 sequence (DNA): TGTGCCAGCAGCTTAGTTGCTTATAGCACAGATACGCAGTATTTT. Residues: CASSLVAYSTDTQYF.

The chain couples TRBV18 to TRBJ1-2; 8 bases match TRBD1. V lost 7 bases to trimming and J lost 4 bases; unmatched junction nucleotides: 8. This CDR3 comprises 14 residues. Germline V CDR1 and CDR2: KGHSH, LQKENI. The CDR3 DNA follows: TGTGCCAGCTTCCTCCAGGGGGCTAGCTATGGCTACACCTTC. Its protein is CASFLQGASYGYTF. Full variable domain (rest looked up from reference TRBV18 and TRBJ1-2): NAGVMQNPRHLVRRRGQEARLRCSPMKGHSHVYWYRQLPEEGLKFMVYLQKENIIDESGMPKERFSAEFPKEGPSILRIQQVVRGDSAAYFCASFLQGASYGYTFGSGTRLTVV.

This chain links TRBV7-2 with TRBJ1-4; D is uncertain. The V and J ends lost 5 bases and 5 bases respectively, with 6 bases between them. This CDR3 contains 12 residues. The germline gives CDR1 SGHTA, CDR2 FQGNSA. The CDR3: CASSAHNEKLFF. The CDR3 DNA is TGTGCCAGCAGCGCCCACAATGAAAAACTGTTTTTT.

The chain recombines TRBV10-1 with TRBJ2-1; TRBD2 might be the D (5 bases). The CDR3 loop spans 16 amino acids. Germline V gene data show CDR1 as WNHNN and CDR2 as SYGVQD (reference sequence). Trimming shortened V by 0 bases and J by 2 bases, and 11 bases separated the two germline ends. This chain's CDR3 is CASSESSGFPYNEQFF. CDR3 DNA sequence: TGCGCCAGCAGTGAGTCGAGCGGCTTCCCCTACAATGAGCAGTTCTTC.

This clone was counted a few times. The chain joins TRBV7-6 to TRBJ2-7; D is undetermined. The CDR3 is 15 residues long. The V end was cut by 1 base, the J end by 2 bases, with 12 bases between. Per germline, CDR1 SGHVS and CDR2 FNYEAQ. This CDR3 is CASSLGGGGTYEQYF. CDR3 sequence (DNA): TGTGCCAGCAGCTTAGGTGGTGGCGGAACCTACGAGCAGTACTTC.

This chain uses TRBV29-1 with TRBJ2-7, with 10 positions matching TRBD1. V was clipped by 1 base and J by 3 bases; unmatched bases: 3. CDR1 and CDR2 from the germline V gene are SQVTM and ANQGSEA. The CDR3 consists of 14 residues. CDR3 region: CSVEGQGADYEQYF. CDR3 nucleotide sequence: TGCAGCGTTGAAGGACAGGGGGCCGACTACGAGCAGTACTTC.

The J gene is TRBJ2-7, the V gene TRBV28; a possible D gene is TRBD1 (5 bases). Germline V gene sequence: CDR1 MDHEN, CDR2 SYDVKM. The CDR3 length is 13 residues. V shed 5 bases and J shed 3 bases, with 11 bases lying between them. CDR3 sequence: CASSPRDDYEQYF. CDR3 in DNA: TGTGCCAGCAGTCCCAGGGATGACTACGAGCAGTACTTC.